A selection of T cell receptor beta chains follows, all from one sample in a study of T cell responses to AZD1222 COVID-19 vaccine. Measured with immunoSEQ multiplex PCR; TCRdb has only the in-frame clones, and not every one. The table shows 120,000 to 150,000 clones, with 80% to 95% occurring only once. This specimen was peripheral blood, taken 28 days after the second AZD1222 dose. These receptors were taken from an adult who received the AZD1222 COVID-19 vaccine. The CDR3 runs from the conserved cysteine through the conserved F or W. D genes are given only for firm matches. Rows may omit the clone size; those that give it use once, few, many or a size class.

abundance: once; v_gene: TRBV4-3; j_gene: TRBJ1-4; d_gene: NA; CDR3aa: CASSQDVGGSEKLFF; CDR3nt: TGCGCCAGCAGCCAAGACGTAGGGGGTAGCGAAAAACTGTTTTTT
abundance: NA; v_gene: TRBV7-6; j_gene: TRBJ2-7; d_gene: NA; CDR3aa: CASSPLAGNPLEQYF; CDR3nt: TGTGCCAGCAGCCCACTGGCAGGTAACCCTCTCGAGCAGTACTTC
abundance: NA; v_gene: TRBV27; j_gene: TRBJ1-2; d_gene: NA; CDR3aa: CASSLLPEVDNGYTF; CDR3nt: TGTGCCAGCAGTCTCCTCCCCGAGGTTGACAATGGCTACACCTTC
abundance: once; v_gene: TRBV21-1; j_gene: TRBJ2-1; d_gene: NA; CDR3aa: CASSKVQGQEQFF; CDR3nt: TGTGCCAGCAGCAAAGTGCAGGGGCAAGAGCAGTTCTTC
abundance: NA; v_gene: TRBV23-1; j_gene: TRBJ1-5; d_gene: NA; CDR3aa: CAIARPGLSGQPQHF; CDR3nt: TGCGCCATCGCACGGCCAGGATTATCAGGTCAGCCCCAGCATTTT
abundance: NA; v_gene: TRBV12-3/TRBV12-4; j_gene: TRBJ1-5; d_gene: NA; CDR3aa: CASSFNVQPQHF; CDR3nt: TGTGCCAGCTCCTTCAACGTACAGCCCCAGCATTTT
abundance: NA; v_gene: TRBV14; j_gene: TRBJ2-1; d_gene: NA; CDR3aa: CASSQLTVAGNEQFF; CDR3nt: TGTGCCAGCAGCCAACTCACCGTGGCAGGGAATGAGCAGTTCTTC
abundance: NA; v_gene: TRBV7-9; j_gene: TRBJ2-1; d_gene: NA; CDR3aa: CASFRGGYNEQFF; CDR3nt: TGTGCCAGCTTTAGGGGGGGCTACAATGAGCAGTTCTTC
abundance: NA; v_gene: TRBV5-6; j_gene: TRBJ2-7; d_gene: NA; CDR3aa: CASSLAGQYYEQYF; CDR3nt: TGTGCCAGCAGCTTGGCCGGGCAGTACTACGAGCAGTACTTC
abundance: NA; v_gene: TRBV2; j_gene: TRBJ1-4; d_gene: TRBD1; CDR3aa: CASSPGTGRKLFF; CDR3nt: TGTGCCAGCAGTCCGGGGACAGGGCGAAAACTGTTTTTT
abundance: NA; v_gene: TRBV7-2; j_gene: TRBJ2-7; d_gene: NA; CDR3aa: CASSLVASDEQYF; CDR3nt: TGTGCCAGCAGCTTAGTGGCTAGTGACGAGCAGTACTTC
abundance: NA; v_gene: TRBV29-1; j_gene: TRBJ2-1; d_gene: NA; CDR3aa: CSAGTGSYNEQFF; CDR3nt: TGCAGCGCAGGCACAGGGTCGTACAATGAGCAGTTCTTC
abundance: NA; v_gene: TRBV28; j_gene: TRBJ1-4; d_gene: NA; CDR3aa: CASTLVGHATNEKLFF; CDR3nt: TGTGCCAGCACCCTCGTGGGGCATGCAACTAATGAAAAACTGTTTTTT
abundance: NA; v_gene: TRBV2; j_gene: TRBJ1-1; d_gene: NA; CDR3aa: CASRLDTEAFF; CDR3nt: TGTGCCAGCAGGTTGGACACTGAAGCTTTCTTT
abundance: NA; v_gene: TRBV7-2; j_gene: TRBJ1-6; d_gene: NA; CDR3aa: CASSRDRVDNNSPLHF; CDR3nt: TGTGCCAGCAGCAGAGATCGAGTAGATAATAATTCACCCCTCCACTTT
abundance: NA; v_gene: TRBV10-3; j_gene: TRBJ2-3; d_gene: NA; CDR3aa: CAISERDTQYF; CDR3nt: TGTGCCATCAGTGAGCGGGATACGCAGTATTTT
abundance: NA; v_gene: TRBV9; j_gene: TRBJ2-5; d_gene: NA; CDR3aa: CASSVQGTQETQYF; CDR3nt: TGTGCCAGCAGCGTGCAGGGGACTCAAGAGACCCAGTACTTC
abundance: NA; v_gene: TRBV7-3; j_gene: TRBJ1-3; d_gene: NA; CDR3aa: CASSANPPRSGNTIYF; CDR3nt: TGTGCCAGCAGCGCCAACCCACCGCGCTCTGGAAACACCATATATTTT
abundance: once; v_gene: TRBV11-2; j_gene: TRBJ2-4; d_gene: NA; CDR3aa: CASSSRGGKNIQYF; CDR3nt: TGTGCCAGCAGCAGTAGGGGCGGCAAAAACATTCAGTACTTC
abundance: NA; v_gene: TRBV28; j_gene: TRBJ2-3; d_gene: NA; CDR3aa: CASKSRPGFDTQYF; CDR3nt: TGTGCCAGCAAAAGTCGGCCAGGGTTCGATACGCAGTATTTT
abundance: NA; v_gene: TRBV28; j_gene: TRBJ2-5; d_gene: NA; CDR3aa: CASSLPGLGTQYF; CDR3nt: TGTGCCAGCAGTTTACCCGGGTTAGGTACCCAGTACTTC
abundance: NA; v_gene: TRBV3-1/TRBV3-2; j_gene: TRBJ2-2; d_gene: NA; CDR3aa: CASSQGDLNTGELFF; CDR3nt: TGTGCCAGCAGCCAAGGGGACCTGAACACCGGGGAGCTGTTTTTT